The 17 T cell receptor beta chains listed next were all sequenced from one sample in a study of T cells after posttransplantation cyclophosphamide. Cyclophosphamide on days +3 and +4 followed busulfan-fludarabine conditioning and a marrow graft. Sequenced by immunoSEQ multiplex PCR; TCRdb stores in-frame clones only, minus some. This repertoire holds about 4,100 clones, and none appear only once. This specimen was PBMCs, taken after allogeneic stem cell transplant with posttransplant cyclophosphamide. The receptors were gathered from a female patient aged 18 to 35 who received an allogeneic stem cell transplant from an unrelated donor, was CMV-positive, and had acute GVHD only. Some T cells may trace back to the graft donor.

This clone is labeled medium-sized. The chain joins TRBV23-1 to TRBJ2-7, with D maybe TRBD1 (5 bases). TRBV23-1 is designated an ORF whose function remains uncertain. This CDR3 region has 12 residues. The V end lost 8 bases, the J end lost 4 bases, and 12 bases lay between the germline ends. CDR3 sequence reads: CASGAVSYEQYF. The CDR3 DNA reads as TGCGCCAGCGGGGCGGTATCTTACGAGCAGTACTTC.

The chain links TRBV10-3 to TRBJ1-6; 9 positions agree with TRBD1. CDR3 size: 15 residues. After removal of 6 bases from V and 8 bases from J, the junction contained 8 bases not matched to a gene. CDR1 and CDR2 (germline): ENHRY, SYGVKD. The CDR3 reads CAISRTGEVYSPLHF. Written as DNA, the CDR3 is TGTGCCATCAGCCGGACAGGGGAGGTTTATTCACCCCTCCACTTT.

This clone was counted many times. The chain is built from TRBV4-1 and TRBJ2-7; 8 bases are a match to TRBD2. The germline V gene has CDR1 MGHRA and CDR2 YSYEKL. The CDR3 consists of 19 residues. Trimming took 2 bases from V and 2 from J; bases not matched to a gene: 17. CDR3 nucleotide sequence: TGCGCCAGCAGCCAACCCCTAGCGGGCCCCCGGGGCCCCGCCTACGAGCAGTACTTC. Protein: CASSQPLAGPRGPAYEQYF.

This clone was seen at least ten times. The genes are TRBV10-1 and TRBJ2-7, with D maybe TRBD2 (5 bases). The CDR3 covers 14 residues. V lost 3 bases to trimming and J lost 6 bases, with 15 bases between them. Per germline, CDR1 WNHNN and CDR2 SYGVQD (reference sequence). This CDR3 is CASSELRGSLEQYF. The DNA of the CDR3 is TGCGCCAGCAGTGAATTAAGAGGGTCGCTCGAGCAGTACTTC.

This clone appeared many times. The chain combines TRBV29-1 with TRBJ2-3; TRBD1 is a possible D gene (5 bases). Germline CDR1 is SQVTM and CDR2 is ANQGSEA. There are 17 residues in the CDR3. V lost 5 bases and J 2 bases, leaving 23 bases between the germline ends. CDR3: CSVLYFAGAALTDTQYF. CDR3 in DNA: TGCAGCGTTTTATACTTCGCTGGGGCTGCGCTCACAGATACGCAGTATTTT.

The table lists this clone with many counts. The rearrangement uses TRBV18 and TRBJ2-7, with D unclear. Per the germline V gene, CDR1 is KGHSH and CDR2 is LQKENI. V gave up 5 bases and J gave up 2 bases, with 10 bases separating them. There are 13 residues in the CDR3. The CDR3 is CASSIVGTYEQYF. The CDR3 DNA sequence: TGTGCCAGCTCAATCGTGGGCACCTACGAGCAGTACTTC.

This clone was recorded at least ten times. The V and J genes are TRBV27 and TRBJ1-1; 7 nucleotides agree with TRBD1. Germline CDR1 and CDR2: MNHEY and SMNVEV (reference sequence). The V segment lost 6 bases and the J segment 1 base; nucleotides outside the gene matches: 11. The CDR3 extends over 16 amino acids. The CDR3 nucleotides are TGTGCCAGCAGCTCAAACCCGGGACAGACGAACACTGAAGCTTTCTTT. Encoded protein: CASSSNPGQTNTEAFF.

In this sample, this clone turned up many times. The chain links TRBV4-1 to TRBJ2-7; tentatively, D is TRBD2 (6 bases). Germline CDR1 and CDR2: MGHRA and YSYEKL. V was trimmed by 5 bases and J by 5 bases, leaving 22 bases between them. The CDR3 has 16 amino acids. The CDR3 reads CASSAPGRRDYDEQYF. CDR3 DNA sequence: TGCGCCAGCAGCGCGCCGGGGCGGCGGGATTATGACGAGCAGTACTTC.

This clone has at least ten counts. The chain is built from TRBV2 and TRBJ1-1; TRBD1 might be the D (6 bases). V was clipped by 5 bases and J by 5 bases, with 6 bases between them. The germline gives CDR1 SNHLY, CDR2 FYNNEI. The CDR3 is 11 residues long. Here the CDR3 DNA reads TGTGCCAGCAGTCAGGGGACTGAAGCTTTCTTT. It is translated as CASSQGTEAFF. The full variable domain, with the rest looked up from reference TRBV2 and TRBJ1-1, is EPEVTQTPSHQVTQMGQEVILRCVPISNHLYFYWYRQILGQKVEFLVSFYNNEISEKSEIFDDQFSVERPDGSNFTLKIRSTKLEDSAMYFCASSQGTEAFFGQGTRLTVV.

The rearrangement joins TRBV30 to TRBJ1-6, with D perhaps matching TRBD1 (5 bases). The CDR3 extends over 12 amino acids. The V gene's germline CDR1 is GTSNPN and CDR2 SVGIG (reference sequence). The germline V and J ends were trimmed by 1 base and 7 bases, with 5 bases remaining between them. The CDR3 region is CAWSGQNSPLHF. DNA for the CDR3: TGTGCCTGGAGTGGACAGAATTCACCCCTCCACTTT.

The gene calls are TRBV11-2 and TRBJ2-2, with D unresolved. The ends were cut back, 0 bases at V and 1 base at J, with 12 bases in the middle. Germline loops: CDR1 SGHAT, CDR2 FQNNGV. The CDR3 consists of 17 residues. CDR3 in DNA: TGTGCCAGCAGCTTAGATCTTCACTCTGGGAACACCGGGGAGCTGTTTTTT. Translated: CASSLDLHSGNTGELFF.

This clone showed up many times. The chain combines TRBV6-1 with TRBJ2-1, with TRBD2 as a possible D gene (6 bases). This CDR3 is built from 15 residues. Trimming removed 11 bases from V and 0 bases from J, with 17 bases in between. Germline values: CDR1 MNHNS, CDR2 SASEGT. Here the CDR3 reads CAASREFNSYNEQFF. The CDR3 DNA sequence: TGTGCCGCGAGTCGGGAGTTCAACTCCTACAATGAGCAGTTCTTC.

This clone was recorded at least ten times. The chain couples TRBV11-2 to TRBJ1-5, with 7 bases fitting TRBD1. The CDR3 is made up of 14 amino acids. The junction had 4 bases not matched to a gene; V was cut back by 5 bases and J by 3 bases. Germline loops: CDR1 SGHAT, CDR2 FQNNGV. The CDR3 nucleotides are TGTGCCAGCAGCGTTGGACAGGCCAATCAGCCCCAGCATTTT. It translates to CASSVGQANQPQHF.

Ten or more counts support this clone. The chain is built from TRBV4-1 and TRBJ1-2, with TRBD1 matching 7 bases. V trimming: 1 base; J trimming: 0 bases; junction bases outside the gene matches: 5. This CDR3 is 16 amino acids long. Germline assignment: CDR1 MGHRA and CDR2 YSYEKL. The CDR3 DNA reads TGCGCCAGCAGCCAAGGCGACAGGGACGCTAACTATGGCTACACCTTC. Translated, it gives CASSQGDRDANYGYTF.

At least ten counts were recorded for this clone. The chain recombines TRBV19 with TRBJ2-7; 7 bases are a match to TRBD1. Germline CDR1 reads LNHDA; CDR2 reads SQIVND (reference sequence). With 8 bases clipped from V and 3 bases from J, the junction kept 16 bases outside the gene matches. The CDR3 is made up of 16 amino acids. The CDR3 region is CASQSKGAGEHYEQYF. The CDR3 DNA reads TGTGCCAGTCAATCAAAGGGGGCCGGGGAACACTACGAGCAGTACTTC.

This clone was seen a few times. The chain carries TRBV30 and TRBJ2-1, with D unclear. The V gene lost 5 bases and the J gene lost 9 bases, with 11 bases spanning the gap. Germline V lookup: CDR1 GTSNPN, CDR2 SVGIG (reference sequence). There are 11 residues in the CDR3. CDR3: CAWSGLAEQFF. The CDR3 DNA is TGTGCCTGGTCAGGTCTGGCTGAGCAGTTCTTC. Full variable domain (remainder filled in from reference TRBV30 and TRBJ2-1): SQTIHQWPATLVQPVGSPLSLECTVEGTSNPNLYWYRQAAGRGLQLLFYSVGIGQISSEVPQNLSASRPQDRQFILSSKKLLLSDSGFYLCAWSGLAEQFFGPGTRLTVL.

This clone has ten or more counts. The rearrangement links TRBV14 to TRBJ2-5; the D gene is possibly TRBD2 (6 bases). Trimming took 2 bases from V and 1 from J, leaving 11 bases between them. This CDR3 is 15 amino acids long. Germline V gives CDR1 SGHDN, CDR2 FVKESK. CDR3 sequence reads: CASSQSSSAQETQYF. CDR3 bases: TGTGCCAGCAGCCAAAGTTCTAGCGCCCAAGAGACCCAGTACTTC.